This paragraph covers one T cell receptor beta chain sequence. Antigen specificity is unknown. A much larger clone sits a single nucleotide away, making a read error possible. The CDR3 runs to 13 residues. Germline CDR1 SGHTA, CDR2 FQGNSA. This record belongs to a study of post-analysis software for immune sequencing data. Whole-study results and caveats: Strong same-batch co-clustering of samples appeared with F measure clustering. Higher frequency in patients than in controls was seen for about 5 TRBV segments, with TRBV5-6, TRBV5-1 and TRBV20-1 among them.

Built from TCR beta cDNA, the libraries had unique molecular identifiers in them. Each CDR3 protein gets one entry after TCRdb re-called the PCR reads with MiXCR. This sample has over 700,000 distinct CDR3 sequences, with 25% to 30% found just once. This receptor was taken from a girl aged 10 to 17 with multiple sclerosis. This rearrangement joins TRBV7-2 to TRBJ2-7; 7 bases align to TRBD2. The end of the DNA fits TRBJ2-5 better, so the J call may be wrong. Sequenced material: blood. DNA of the CDR3: TGTGCCGGCAGCTTATGGGGAGGGGAGACCCAGTACTTC. It specifies CAGSLWGGETQYF.